This is a list of T cell receptor beta chains from one sample in a study of breast tumors, draining lymph nodes, adjacent tissues. TCRdb re-called the multiplex PCR reads through MiXCR, storing one row per CDR3 protein. The sample includes approximately 190,000 distinct CDR3 sequences, approximately 31% seen only once; the top ten take 4% to 4.5%. Specimen: axillary lymph node tissue. All receptors derive from a female donor with breast cancer. Some clones in this sample may be carry-over from other donors' samples. CDR3s include the opening cysteine and the closing phenylalanine or tryptophan. Each record gives: D gene, clone size, V gene, J gene, CDR3 DNA, CDR3 protein. D genes are given only for firm matches. Only some rows state a clone size, as once, few, many or a class for expanded clones.

>-|many|TRBV6-6|TRBJ1-2
TGTGCCAGCAGGGGAGGCAGGGCTGACTATGGCTACACCTTC
CASRGGRADYGYTF
>TRBD2|many|TRBV6-6|TRBJ2-3
TGTGCCAGCAGTTACTCAGAGGGAGGGCCGGGAGATACGCAGTATTTT
CASSYSEGGPGDTQYF
>-|many|TRBV3-1|TRBJ2-1
TGTGCCAGCAGCCACTTCGGCGCTGGTGAGCAGTTCTTC
CASSHFGAGEQFF
>-|-|TRBV5-5|TRBJ1-5
TGTGCCAGCAGCGTAGGGATGGACAATCAGCCCCAGCATTTT
CASSVGMDNQPQHF
>-|many|TRBV18|TRBJ2-2
TGTGCCAGCTCAATGGGTCGGACAAACACCGGGGAGCTGTTTTTT
CASSMGRTNTGELFF
>TRBD1|-|TRBV11-3|TRBJ1-2
TGTGCCAGCAGCTTAGCAGGGACAGGGTCTAACTATGGCTACACCTTC
CASSLAGTGSNYGYTF
>-|many|TRBV20-1|TRBJ2-1
TGCAGTGCTGACGAGGGATTAAATGAGCAGTTCTTC
CSADEGLNEQFF
>TRBD2|-|TRBV15|TRBJ2-3
TGTGCCACCAGCACCCGGACTAGCGGGGTCAACACAGATACGCAGTATTTT
CATSTRTSGVNTDTQYF
>-|-|TRBV18|TRBJ2-2
TGTGCCAGCTCTCGAAGGGGGACGTTGAACACCGGGGAGCTGTTTTTT
CASSRRGTLNTGELFF
>-|-|TRBV11-3|TRBJ1-3
TGTGCCAGCAGCCTTCGAGCGGGGGGGATCGATAATGGAAACACCATATATTTT
CASSLRAGGIDNGNTIYF
>-|many|TRBV2|TRBJ2-5
TGTGCCAGCAGAATTGGGACCGAGCAAGAGACCCAGTACTTC
CASRIGTEQETQYF
>-|many|TRBV4-1|TRBJ2-5
TGCGCCAGCAGCCAGGCCCCGGTGGAGACCCAGTACTTC
CASSQAPVETQYF
>-|-|TRBV18|TRBJ2-1
TGTGCCAGCTCACCAACCGCGGGCGGGAACAATGAGCAGTTCTTC
CASSPTAGGNNEQFF
>-|many|TRBV11-2|TRBJ2-7
TGTGCCAGCAGCACTAACCTAAGACCCTACGAGCAGTACTTC
CASSTNLRPYEQYF
>-|many|TRBV6-6|TRBJ1-3
TGTGCCAGCGGGAAAGGGAGCTCTGGAAACACCATATATTTT
CASGKGSSGNTIYF
>TRBD2|many|TRBV20-1|TRBJ2-1
TGCAGTGCTCCGCCTAGCGGGGGTAACAATGAGCAGTTCTTC
CSAPPSGGNNEQFF
>TRBD1|many|TRBV25-1|TRBJ2-2
TGTGCCAGCAGTGAATTTGTGGGACAGGGGCCCACCGGGGAGCTGTTTTTT
CASSEFVGQGPTGELFF